This T cell receptor (beta chain) was captured by sequencing in a study of human T cells and chemical hapten exposure. Study-wide findings and caveats: With regard to DPC sensitization, TCRs above 1 in 1000 frequency did not change. Having alopecia, the donors may differ immunologically from healthy people.

The library gave individual cDNA molecules unique molecular identifiers. TCRdb used MiXCR to reprocess the RACE reads, holding one entry per CDR3 protein. Of 80,000 to 100,000 distinct CDR3 sequences listed, 9.3% are singletons. The table lists this clonotype with a few counts. No antigen is known for it. V lost 6 bases, J lost 6 bases, and 9 bases stayed unmatched. The CDR3 is 14 amino acids. Germline V gene lookup returns CDR1 MDHEN and CDR2 SYDVKM. Sample time point: patch test 2, 6 weeks after DPC sensitization. Treatment meaning: therapeutic diphenylcyclopropenone sensitization with weekly scalp DPC.

The gene calls are TRBV28 and TRBJ2-7; 9 bases are a match to TRBD1. The sequence came from a middle-aged woman with alopecia areata. Some clones in this sample may be carry-over from other donors' samples. The sequencing used whole blood, collected in connection with sensitization to the hapten diphenylcyclopropenone (DPC). The CDR3 sequence is CASRTRDRVSEQYF. The DNA for the CDR3 is TGTGCCAGCAGGACCCGGGACAGGGTTTCCGAGCAGTACTTC.